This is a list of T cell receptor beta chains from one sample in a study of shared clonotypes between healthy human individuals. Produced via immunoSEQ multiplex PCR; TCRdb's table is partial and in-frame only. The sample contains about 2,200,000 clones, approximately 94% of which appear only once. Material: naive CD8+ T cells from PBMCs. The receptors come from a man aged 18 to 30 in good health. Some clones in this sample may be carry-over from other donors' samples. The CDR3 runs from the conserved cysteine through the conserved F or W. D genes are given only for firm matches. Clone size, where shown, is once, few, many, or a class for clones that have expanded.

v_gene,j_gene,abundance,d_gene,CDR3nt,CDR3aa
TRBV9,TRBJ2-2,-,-,TGTGCCAGCAGCGTAGACGGGGAGCTGTTTTTT,CASSVDGELFF
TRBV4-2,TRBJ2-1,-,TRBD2,TGTGCCAGCAGCCAAGATCCGGCGCGGGAGGTACTTTACAATGAGCAGTTCTTC,CASSQDPAREVLYNEQFF
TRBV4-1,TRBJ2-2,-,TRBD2,TGCGCCAGCAGCCAAGTTCCTAGGGATAGCGGGAGAAAGGTGGGGGAGCTGTTTTTT,CASSQVPRDSGRKVGELFF
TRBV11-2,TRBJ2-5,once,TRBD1,TGTGCCAGCAGCTTCCCGGGACAGCAAGAGACCCAGTACTTC,CASSFPGQQETQYF
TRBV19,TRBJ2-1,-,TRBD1,TGTGCCAGTATTGGCAGGACAGGCTCCTACAATGAGCAGTTCTTC,CASIGRTGSYNEQFF
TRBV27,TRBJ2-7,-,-,TGTGCCAGCAGTTTTGGGTTCGGGGGAAAGAGCGAGCAGTACTTC,CASSFGFGGKSEQYF
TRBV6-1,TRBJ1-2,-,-,TGTGCCAGCAGAGGGCGGGACCTAGCTAACTATGGCTACACCTTC,CASRGRDLANYGYTF
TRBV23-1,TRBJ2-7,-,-,TGCGCCAGCAGTCCCGATACTTGGGGCGAGCAGTACTTC,CASSPDTWGEQYF
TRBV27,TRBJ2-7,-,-,TGTGCCAGCAGTTTATCGTACAGCTACGAGCAGTACTTC,CASSLSYSYEQYF
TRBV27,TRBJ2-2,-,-,TGTGCCAGCAGTTTTGCCCAGCGTAGAACGAACACCGGGGAGCTGTTTTTT,CASSFAQRRTNTGELFF
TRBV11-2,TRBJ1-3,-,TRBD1,TGTGCCAGCAGCTCCCTACAGGGGTTTGGAAACACCATATATTTT,CASSSLQGFGNTIYF
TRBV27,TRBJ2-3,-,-,TGTGCCAGCAGTTCCCCTAAGGTCCCCACAGATACGCAGTATTTT,CASSSPKVPTDTQYF
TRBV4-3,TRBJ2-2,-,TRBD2,TGCGCCAGCAGCCAAGATCTCCTAGCGGCGAACACCGGGGAGCTGTTTTTT,CASSQDLLAANTGELFF
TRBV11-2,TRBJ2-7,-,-,TGTGCCAGCAGCTCTTCCCCCGAACCCAGCGTCTACGAGCAGTACTTC,CASSSSPEPSVYEQYF
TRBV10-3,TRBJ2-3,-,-,TGTGCCATCAGCGATATCATCGCAGATACGCAGTATTTT,CAISDIIADTQYF
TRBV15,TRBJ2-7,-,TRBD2,TGTGCCACCAGCATCAGCGGGAGATGGAACGAGCAGTACTTC,CATSISGRWNEQYF
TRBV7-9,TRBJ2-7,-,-,TGTGCCAGCAGCTTAGCGGGTCAGCCCTACGAGCAGTACTTC,CASSLAGQPYEQYF
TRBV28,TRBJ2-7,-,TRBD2,TGTGCCAGCAGTTTGGATATAGGCGGACGGATAAGACTAGCGGGAGGGTACGAGCAGTACTTC,CASSLDIGGRIRLAGGYEQYF
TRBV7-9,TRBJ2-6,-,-,TGTGCCAGCAGCTCGCTCGTGGGGGACCCCGGGGCCAACGTCCTGACTTTC,CASSSLVGDPGANVLTF
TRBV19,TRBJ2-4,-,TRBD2,TGTGCCAGTAGTATAATAGCGGGACCTAAAAACATTCAGTACTTC,CASSIIAGPKNIQYF
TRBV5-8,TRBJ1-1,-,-,TGTGCCAGCAGCGCCGCTGGGGGAGGGACTGAAGCTTTCTTT,CASSAAGGGTEAFF
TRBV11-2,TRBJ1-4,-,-,TGTGCCAGCAGATCACGTTCCTCGGACAGCCTCAATGAAAAACTGTTTTTT,CASRSRSSDSLNEKLFF
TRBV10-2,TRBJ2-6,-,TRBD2,TGCGCCAGCAGGCCACTAGGCGGGAGAGAAGAAGCTCCTGGGGCCAACGTCCTGACTTTC,CASRPLGGREEAPGANVLTF
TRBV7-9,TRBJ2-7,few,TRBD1,TGTGCCAGCAGCTTAGGCTCGGGACAGGCCGTCTTC,CASSLGSGQAVF
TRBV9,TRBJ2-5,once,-,TGTGCCAGCAGCCCCCTGGGATTTCAAGAGACCCAGTACTTC,CASSPLGFQETQYF
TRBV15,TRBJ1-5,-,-,TGTGCCACCAGCAGAGTTACAGGCAATCAGCCCCAGCATTTT,CATSRVTGNQPQHF
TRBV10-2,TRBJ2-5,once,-,TGCGCCAGCAGTGAGTCTGGTCTAGCGATCACGAAAGAGACCCAGTACTTC,CASSESGLAITKETQYF
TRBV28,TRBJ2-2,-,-,TGTGCCAGCAATCGGGCTTTTCGGAACACCGGGGAGCTGTTTTTT,CASNRAFRNTGELFF
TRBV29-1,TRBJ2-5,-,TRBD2,TGCAGCGTTGAAGAATCTAATCCGCTAGCGGGGGTGATGCAAGAGACCCAGTACTTC,CSVEESNPLAGVMQETQYF
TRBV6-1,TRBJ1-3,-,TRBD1,TGTGCCAGCAGTGAGGGGACAGGGTACGGAAACACCATATATTTT,CASSEGTGYGNTIYF
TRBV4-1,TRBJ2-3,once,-,TGCGCCAGCAGCCAAGGACCGAGGGTCGGGGATACGCAGTATTTT,CASSQGPRVGDTQYF
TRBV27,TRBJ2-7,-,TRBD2,TGTGCCAGCATTCCCCCGGGACTAGGGATGTACGAGCAGTACTTC,CASIPPGLGMYEQYF
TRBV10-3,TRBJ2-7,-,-,TGTGCCATCGCGCGGGACCCAGTCTCCTACGAGCAGTACTTC,CAIARDPVSYEQYF
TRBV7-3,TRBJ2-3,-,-,TGTGCCAGCAGCTTAACTGAAGGGGGCACAGATACGCAGTATTTT,CASSLTEGGTDTQYF
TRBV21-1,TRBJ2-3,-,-,TGTGCCAGCACCAAAACGGACAGACTATTCACAGATACGCAGTATTTT,CASTKTDRLFTDTQYF
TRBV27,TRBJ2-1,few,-,TGTGCCAGCAGTTTAGGTGGCTCCTACAATGAGCAGTTCTTC,CASSLGGSYNEQFF
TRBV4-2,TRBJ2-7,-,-,TGTGCCAGCAGCCAAGATCGAGAGGGAACCTACGAGCAGTACTTC,CASSQDREGTYEQYF
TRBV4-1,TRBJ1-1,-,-,TGCGCCAGCAGCTTCCCGGGAGGGAACACTGAAGCTTTCTTT,CASSFPGGNTEAFF
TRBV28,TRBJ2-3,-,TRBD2,TGTGCCAGCGGCAAAGCGGGAGAAGAAGATACGCAGTATTTT,CASGKAGEEDTQYF
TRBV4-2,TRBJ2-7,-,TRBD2,TGTGCCATCCCACTAGCGGGCGAAATGAAGGGCTCCTACGAGCAGTACTTC,CAIPLAGEMKGSYEQYF
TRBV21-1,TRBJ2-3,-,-,TGTGCCAGCAGCAAAGGACCAGCGGGAGGAGCAGTGGTCGCAGATACGCAGTATTTT,CASSKGPAGGAVVADTQYF
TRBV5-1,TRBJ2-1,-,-,TGCGCCAGCAGCTTGGAGAGGGCCCTCTACAATGAGCAGTTCTTC,CASSLERALYNEQFF
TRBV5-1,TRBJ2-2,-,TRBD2,TGCGCCAGCAGCTTGGTTTCGGGAGGGCCGTTTGGGGAGCTGTTTTTT,CASSLVSGGPFGELFF
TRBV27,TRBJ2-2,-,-,TGTGCCAGCAGCTTTGAGGGTTTAGGGGAGCTGTTTTTT,CASSFEGLGELFF
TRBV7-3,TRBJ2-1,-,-,TGTGCCAGCAGCTTAAGTCGCGGGGAGCAGTTCTTC,CASSLSRGEQFF
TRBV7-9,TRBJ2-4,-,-,TGTGCCAGCAGCACCGGACAGCCTATTCAGTACTTC,CASSTGQPIQYF
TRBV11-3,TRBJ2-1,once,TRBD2,TGTGCCAGCAGCCCGGGACTAGCGTATAATGAGCAGTTCTTC,CASSPGLAYNEQFF
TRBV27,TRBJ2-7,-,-,TGTGCCAGCAGTTTTTCGGGGAAAAGCTCCTACGAGCAGTACTTC,CASSFSGKSSYEQYF
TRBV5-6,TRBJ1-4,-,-,TGTGCCAGCAGCTCGAGACCGGGCCCAACTAATGAAAAACTGTTTTTT,CASSSRPGPTNEKLFF
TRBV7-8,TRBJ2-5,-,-,TGTGCCAGCAGCCTAACATACCAAGAGACCCAGTACTTC,CASSLTYQETQYF
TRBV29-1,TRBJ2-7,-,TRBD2,TGCAGCGTGTATGACGTCGCTAGCGGCGCCTACGAGCAGTACTTC,CSVYDVASGAYEQYF
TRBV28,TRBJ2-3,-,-,TGTGCCAGCAGTTCCCACCGGAAGACTAGCACAGATACGCAGTATTTT,CASSSHRKTSTDTQYF
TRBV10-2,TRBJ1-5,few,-,TGCGCCAGCAGCGACAGTAGCAATCAGCCCCAGCATTTT,CASSDSSNQPQHF
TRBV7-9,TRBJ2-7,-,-,TGTGCCAGCTGGGACGCAGCATTGGGCGAGCAGTACTTC,CASWDAALGEQYF
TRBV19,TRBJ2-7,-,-,TGTGCCAGTAGTATAGTACCCGGGGGAACGGGTGAGCAGTACTTC,CASSIVPGGTGEQYF
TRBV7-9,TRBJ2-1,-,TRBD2,TGTGCCAGCAGCCCCACCGCGCTAGCGGGAGGGCGAAGAAACAATGAGCAGTTCTTC,CASSPTALAGGRRNNEQFF
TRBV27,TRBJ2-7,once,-,TGTGCCAGCAGTTTATCAGGGGCACTTCTGTACGAGCAGTACTTC,CASSLSGALLYEQYF